The clone carrying this TCR beta chain was recorded only once. Its antigen remains unidentified. Sequencing of cultured CD4+ T cell DNA used the Oncomine TCR Beta short-read assay. TCRdb re-called the PCR reads with MiXCR, one entry per CDR3 protein. Among 15,000 to 20,000 distinct CDR3 sequences listed, around 45% were seen once. The record originates from a study of vaccination and CD4 T cells after COVID-19. Study as a whole: Convalescent individuals numbered four females and six males, two being Hispanic. Each participant underwent a two-dose regimen of either the BNT162b2 or the mRNA-1273 vaccine. The stimulus for the cells was overlapping spike peptides derived from SARS-CoV-2, HCoV-NL63, HCoV-OC43 and HCoV-229E.

V was trimmed by 3 bases and J by 6 bases, leaving 8 bases between them. The CDR3 runs 12 residues. Germline CDR1 KGHSH, CDR2 LQKENI. The treatment denotes: approximately nine-day PBMC culture with coronavirus spike peptide pools or control peptides (ViraFEST assay). ViraFEST grew antigen-specific T cells using peptide pools, then sequenced TCRs. The sample comprised CD4+ T cells from blood, cultured in vitro. J is TRBJ1-1 and V is TRBV18; TRBD1 is a possible D gene (5 bases). The source is a human donor who had recovered from COVID-19. The CDR3: CASSPLGPEAFF. CDR3 in DNA: TGTGCCAGCTCACCCCTGGGGCCTGAAGCTTTCTTT.